This TCR beta chain stems from a study of T cells after yellow fever vaccination (dated 2019 in TCRdb). General notes on the study: The SMART-Seq v4 Ultra Low Input RNA kit was used to prepare libraries from fractions with low cell numbers. Bulk PBMC replicates and cell subsets were isolated from blood drawn at multiple timepoints before and after both primary and secondary immunization. To follow T-cell clones before and after both primary and booster YFV17D yellow fever vaccination, bulk TCR alpha and beta repertoires underwent longitudinal sequencing. Two healthy male donors made up the cohort, one aged 18 to 29 years and the other aged 30 to 40 years.

This sample's treatment or condition label indicates: live attenuated yellow fever vaccine strain. At each blood-draw timepoint, two biological replicates of bulk PBMCs were collected. PBMCs were isolated from peripheral blood using a standard Ficoll-Paque protocol. TriZol was used to extract RNA from bulk PBMCs, CD4 and CD8 fractions, and dextramer-positive and dextramer-negative fractions. CDR1 SGHTA and CDR2 FQGTGA were looked up in the germline V gene. The CDR3 runs 14 residues from the cysteine to the phenylalanine. CDR3 DNA only is kept here, 42 bases in frame from base 1. V is shortened by 2 bases, J by 4 bases, and the region joining them spans 12 bases. Results the study describes overall, beyond this receptor: After the booster, most clones that had expanded after primary vaccination were detected again (approximately 97% of CD4 and 88% of CD8), suggesting broad maintenance of memory. A small fraction of clonotypes appeared in both the CD4 and CD8 compartments, likely as a result of convergent recombination. Computational filtering was required because FACS-sorted repertoires could contain abundant contaminating clonotypes from the bulk population. The secondary T-cell response was found to be weaker but faster than the primary response, with a peak reached on day 5 rather than on day 15. Because the study included only two donors, the extent to which the findings can be generalized is limited.

TCR cDNA was synthesized by 5'RACE template switching, which introduced a universal primer site and unique molecular identifiers. cDNA synthesis was primed from both the TCR alpha and TCR beta constant segments. Two PCR steps were used to amplify libraries, with sample barcodes and sequencing adapters being added in the second step. Sequencing of libraries was performed on Illumina HiSeq 2500 (2x100 bp) or NovaSeq (2x150 bp). Regarding the original processing steps: MIGEC handled demultiplexing of reads and collapsing into UMI consensus sequences, while MiXCR performed V(D)J alignment. Vaccine-responding clonotypes were identified with edgeR using replicate PBMC samples, with FDR below 0.01 and a log2 fold change above 5 up to day 15 being required. Bulk clonotypes were assigned CD4 or CD8 identity according to which sequenced CD4 or CD8 repertoire held them at higher abundance. Through fastp at Q25 and MiXCR, TCRdb rebuilt clones from the public reads, retaining in-frame beta chains. Identical CDR3 protein sequences are pooled into one entry, listed with their most common genes and DNA. The V and J calls shown here were made by TCRdb, not taken from the authors' results. The sample profile shows 400,000 to 650,000 distinct CDR3 sequences; 21% of them were found once. The biggest ten clones account for roughly a sixth of the sample.

Comment on this clonotype: It lacks a known antigen. The input lacks base qualities; no much larger clone sits a single base away.

The sequencing here drew on PBMCs, taken approximately 22 days after the first yellow fever vaccination. This receptor was taken from a man aged 18 to 29 who received the YFV17D yellow fever vaccine. The chain joins TRBV7-3 to TRBJ2-7; the D gene is perhaps TRBD2, on 6 matching bases. The DNA sequence is given as TGTGCCAGCAGCTTATTTCCGGGGGAGTACGAGCAGTACTTC. The resulting protein is CASSLFPGEYEQYF.